This T cell receptor (beta chain) was recorded in a study of cytomegalovirus exposure and HLA in healthy donors. Study-level results: Reports showed the classifier diagnosing cytomegalovirus status with high specificity and sensitivity.

On this clone itself: The antigen remains undetermined.

PCR employed 60 Vbeta and 13 Jbeta primers. Some clones are missing from TCRdb's copy, which holds only in-frame ones; the method was immunoSEQ multiplex PCR. The data hold around 53,000 clones, with about three quarters observed a single time. The CDR3 has 15 residues. In germline, CDR1 is MNHEY, CDR2 SVGAGI. V dropped 0 bases and J dropped 1 base, with 7 bases sitting between them. Sequenced input: PBMCs. V and J are TRBV6-5 and TRBJ1-5; D gene unclear. The receptor's source is a man younger than 30 in good health and CMV-seronegative. CDR3 sequence (DNA): TGTGCCAGCAGTTACTCGAAGCGCAGCAATCAGCCCCAGCATTTT. Its protein product is CASSYSKRSNQPQHF.